These 23 T cell receptor beta chains were sequenced from one sample in a study of response to subunit inactivated influenza vaccine. MiXCR, applied by TCRdb to the RT-PCR reads, yields one record per CDR3 protein. The sample consists of approximately 290,000 distinct CDR3 sequences, roughly 20% of them appearing once. Sequenced material: PBMCs from blood, taken 21 months after vaccination. These receptors all come from a man aged 50 to 69 who received an inactivated influenza vaccine.

The table lists this clonotype with a few counts. The rearrangement uses TRBV6-2 or TRBV6-3 and TRBJ1-5; no definite D call. V was cut by 5 bases and J by 5 bases, with 22 bases left in between. Germline-derived CDR1 and CDR2 are MNHEY and SVGEGT. This CDR3 contains 17 residues. CDR3 sequence reads: CASSTGSLIDADQPQHF. The CDR3 nucleotides are TGTGCCAGCAGTACCGGATCCCTCATAGATGCCGATCAGCCCCAGCATTTT.

This chain joins TRBV6-2 or TRBV6-3 and TRBJ2-1; 10 bases align to TRBD1. The V gene's germline CDR1 is MNHEY and CDR2 SVGEGT. This CDR3 contains 16 residues. J was trimmed by 4 bases and V by 6 bases; bases with no gene match: 9. The CDR3 bases are TGTGCCAGCAGCGAGACTAGGGACAGGGGTTACAATGAGCAGTTCTTC. Amino acids: CASSETRDRGYNEQFF.

In this sample, this clonotype turned up many times. CDR3 in amino acids: CATSLRTVSNQPQHF. In DNA form, the CDR3 reads TGTGCCACCAGCCTCCGGACAGTTAGCAATCAGCCCCAGCATTTT. The chain is built from TRBV15 and TRBJ1-5, with D tentatively TRBD1 (6 bases). V was pared by 5 bases and J by 0 bases, with 11 bases between. The CDR3 totals 15 residues. Germline values: CDR1 LNHNV, CDR2 YYDKDF (reference sequence).

CDR3 amino acids: CASKTWGGARDTQYF. The CDR3 DNA follows: TGTGCCAGCAAGACGTGGGGGGGGGCACGCGATACGCAGTATTTT. This chain joins TRBV12-3 or TRBV12-4 and TRBJ2-3, with D perhaps matching TRBD2 (7 bases). Trimming left V 7 bases short and J 6 bases short, with 20 bases between. This CDR3 region has 15 residues.

The chain carries TRBV12-3 or TRBV12-4 and TRBJ2-7, with 7 bases aligning to TRBD1. V shed 6 bases, J shed 2 bases, and the junction held 7 bases outside the gene matches. The CDR3 spans 14 residues. CDR3 protein: CASSPWTGPYEQYF. In DNA form, the CDR3 reads TGTGCCAGCAGCCCGTGGACAGGACCCTACGAGCAGTACTTC.

V gene TRBV5-1 combines with J gene TRBJ2-1, with 7 bases lining up with TRBD1. The germline V gene encodes CDR1 SGHRS and CDR2 YFSETQ. The CDR3 contains 13 residues. V lost 0 bases to trimming and J lost 12 bases; unmatched junction nucleotides: 6. The CDR3 region is CASSLAGRDRQFF. In DNA, the CDR3 is TGCGCCAGCAGCTTGGCAGGCCGGGACAGGCAGTTCTTC.

Here the CDR3 reads CASSLAVSYNEQFF. As DNA, the CDR3 is TGCGCCAGCAGCTTGGCTGTATCCTACAATGAGCAGTTCTTC. This chain connects TRBV5-1 to TRBJ2-1; no clear D. This CDR3 has 14 residues. Trimming took off 0 bases at V and 1 base at J, with 5 bases between the two ends. The germline CDR1 and CDR2 sequences are SGHRS and YFSETQ.

This clonotype has a handful of counts. The V gene is TRBV19, the J gene TRBJ1-1, with D maybe TRBD1 (5 bases). V was pared by 7 bases and J by 0 bases, with 9 bases between. Germline assignment: CDR1 LNHDA and CDR2 SQIVND (reference sequence). This CDR3 has 13 residues. CDR3 bases: TGTGCCAGTACGGGGGTGGTGAACACTGAAGCTTTCTTT. This codes for CASTGVVNTEAFF.

The chain carries TRBV19 and TRBJ1-5; TRBD1 agrees at 9 bases. The J segment lost 2 bases and the V segment lost 6 bases, leaving 8 bases of the junction unmatched. The CDR3 is made up of 16 amino acids. Germline assignment: CDR1 LNHDA and CDR2 SQIVND (reference sequence). This CDR3 is CASSREQGAGNQPQHF. The CDR3 coding sequence is TGTGCCAGTAGCAGAGAACAGGGGGCTGGCAATCAGCCCCAGCATTTT. The whole variable domain, remainder taken from reference TRBV19 and TRBJ1-5, is DGGITQSPKYLFRKEGQNVTLSCEQNLNHDAMYWYRQDPGQGLRLIYYSQIVNDFQKGDIAEGYSVSREKKESFPLTVTSAQKNPTAFYLCASSREQGAGNQPQHFGDGTRLSIL.

This clonotype was seen a few times. The chain recombines TRBV29-1 with TRBJ2-7; tentatively, D is TRBD2 (6 bases). The CDR3 spans 13 residues. Between the trimmed V and J ends, which lost 4 bases and 3 bases, there was a span of 13 bases. The germline gives CDR1 SQVTM, CDR2 ANQGSEA. Here the CDR3 DNA reads TGCAGCGTTGTGGACTACAATTACTACGAGCAGTACTTC. Translating it yields CSVVDYNYYEQYF.

The rearrangement uses TRBV20-1 and TRBJ2-1; D not resolved. CDR3 length: 11 residues. Deletions cut 3 bases from V and 8 bases from J, with 8 bases between. Germline CDR1 reads DFQATT; CDR2 reads SNEGSKA (reference sequence). This CDR3 reads CSARFGYEQFF. CDR3 coding DNA: TGCAGTGCTAGGTTCGGGTATGAGCAGTTCTTC.

The rearrangement uses TRBV9 and TRBJ1-1; D gene uncertain. Per germline, CDR1 SGDLS and CDR2 YYNGEE. CDR3 length equals 14 residues. Trimming left V 0 bases short and J 2 bases short, with 8 bases between. For the CDR3, the DNA is TGTGCCAGCAGCGTAGTGGGGATTAACACTGAAGCTTTCTTT. Its protein product is CASSVVGINTEAFF.

This clonotype was observed many times. The chain has TRBV9 and TRBJ1-2; the match to TRBD1 covers 7 bases. With V trimmed by 4 bases and J by 3 bases, 9 bases remained unmatched. CDR3 length equals 15 residues. Germline assignment: CDR1 SGDLS and CDR2 YYNGEE. The CDR3 DNA sequence: TGTGCCAGCAGCCCGAACAGGGGTGTGTACTATGGCTACACCTTC. This gives the protein CASSPNRGVYYGYTF.

This clonotype was observed a handful of times. The chain uses TRBV5-1 and TRBJ1-2; no reliable D call. The CDR3 has 15 residues. Germline V CDR1 and CDR2: SGHRS, YFSETQ. Trimming took off 3 bases at V and 5 bases at J, with 17 bases between the two ends. The CDR3: CASSSPLDGVYGYTF. CDR3 in DNA: TGCGCCAGCAGCTCGCCGCTGGACGGGGTATATGGCTACACCTTC.

This clonotype occurred many times. The chain uses TRBV29-1 and TRBJ1-5; no definite D call. CDR3 size: 14 residues. The germline gives CDR1 SQVTM, CDR2 ANQGSEA. Trimming shortened V by 7 bases and J by 0 bases, and 13 bases separated the two germline ends. CDR3 protein: CSAMDGNSNQPQHF. CDR3 coding DNA: TGCAGCGCAATGGACGGCAATAGCAATCAGCCCCAGCATTTT.

This clonotype was counted only a few times. V usage is TRBV12-3 or TRBV12-4 and J usage is TRBJ1-5; D uncertain. This CDR3 has 14 residues. Trimming removed 3 bases from V and 3 bases from J, with 9 bases in between. The CDR3 reads CASSFGRHNQPQHF. The CDR3 bases are TGTGCCAGCAGTTTTGGGAGGCACAATCAGCCCCAGCATTTT.

This chain uses TRBV6-5 with TRBJ2-3; maybe TRBD2 (6 bases). Germline CDR1 reads MNHEY; CDR2 reads SVGAGI. The V end was cut by 2 bases, the J end by 2 bases, with 17 bases between. There are 17 residues in the CDR3. This CDR3 reads CASSYAMVGGPTDTQYF. The CDR3 DNA sequence: TGTGCCAGCAGTTACGCCATGGTGGGGGGTCCCACAGATACGCAGTATTTT.

J is TRBJ2-5 and V is TRBV5-1; 9 bases line up with TRBD2. After removal of 4 bases from V and 5 bases from J, the junction contained 9 bases not matched to a gene. Germline CDR1 SGHRS, CDR2 YFSETQ. The CDR3 has 15 amino acids. CDR3: CASSTGTSIVETQYF. Here the CDR3 DNA reads TGCGCCAGCAGCACCGGGACTAGCATTGTGGAGACCCAGTACTTC.

This clonotype was seen a handful of times. The V call is TRBV20-1, the J call TRBJ2-1; weak D call: TRBD2 (6 bases). The germline CDR1 and CDR2 sequences are DFQATT and SNEGSKA (reference sequence). CDR3 size: 14 residues. Trimming shortened V by 3 bases and J by 5 bases, and 14 bases separated the two germline ends. Written as DNA, the CDR3 is TGCAGTGCTAGGACGGGACTGGATAACAATGAGCAGTTCTTC. This gives the protein CSARTGLDNNEQFF.

In its sample, this clonotype was seen many times. The V gene is TRBV4-2, the J gene TRBJ1-3, with D maybe TRBD1 (5 bases). Germline V gene data show CDR1 as LGHNA and CDR2 as YNFKEQ. The CDR3 has 16 amino acids. Trimming stripped 0 bases from V and 0 bases from J, with 9 bases between. The CDR3 protein is CASSQEETVSGNTIYF. CDR3 nucleotides: TGTGCCAGCAGCCAAGAAGAGACAGTCTCTGGAAACACCATATATTTT.

The chain couples TRBV20-1 to TRBJ2-5, with 9 bases matching TRBD2. The CDR3 runs 14 residues. Germline V gene lookup returns CDR1 DFQATT and CDR2 SNEGSKA (reference sequence). With 3 bases clipped from V and 4 bases from J, the junction kept 6 bases outside the gene matches. As DNA, the CDR3 is TGCAGTGCTAGTCGCGGGGGGGTCGGAGAGACCCAGTACTTC. Its translation: CSASRGGVGETQYF.

This clonotype was picked up many times. The chain couples TRBV12-3 or TRBV12-4 to TRBJ1-2, with TRBD1 matching 7 bases. The CDR3 runs 14 residues. J was trimmed by 4 bases and V by 6 bases; bases with no gene match: 8. The CDR3 DNA follows: TGTGCCAGCAGCCCAGGGGGGGGAGGCTATGGCTACACCTTC. Translated: CASSPGGGGYGYTF.

This clonotype was counted a few times. V gene TRBV6-2 or TRBV6-3 combines with J gene TRBJ1-2; 7 nucleotides line up with TRBD1. V was pared by 4 bases and J by 5 bases, with 1 base of the junction left unmatched. The CDR3 runs 12 residues. CDR1 and CDR2 (germline): MNHEY, SVGEGT. The CDR3 here is CASSWTGYGYTF. For the CDR3, the DNA is TGTGCCAGCAGTTGGACAGGTTATGGCTACACCTTC.